One sample yielded the 25 T cell receptor beta chains listed below, sequenced in a study of cytomegalovirus exposure and HLA in healthy donors. TCRdb's table, derived via immunoSEQ multiplex PCR, lists solely in-frame clones and lacks some. The sample yields about 130,000 clones, around 93% seen once. The material sequenced was PBMCs. These receptor sequences come from a man aged 18 to 29 in good health and CMV-seropositive.

V gene TRBV7-2 combines with J gene TRBJ2-2; D unclear. CDR3 length equals 14 residues. The V end lost 1 base, the J end lost 6 bases, and 9 bases lay between the germline ends. Per germline, CDR1 SGHTA and CDR2 FQGNSA. CDR3 DNA sequence: TGTGCCAGCAGCTTAGTCCTACGGGCCGGGGAGCTGTTTTTT. As protein: CASSLVLRAGELFF.

The V gene is TRBV5-1, the J gene TRBJ2-7; no clear D gene. V was pared by 6 bases and J by 0 bases, with 16 bases between. CDR3 size: 15 residues. Germline V gene sequence: CDR1 SGHRS, CDR2 YFSETQ. CDR3 nucleotides: TGCGCCAGCAACCCCTCTCCCGCGAGCTCCTACGAGCAGTACTTC. Protein: CASNPSPASSYEQYF. The variable domain in full, with the rest retrieved from reference TRBV5-1 and TRBJ2-7, is KAGVTQTPRYLIKTRGQQVTLSCSPISGHRSVSWYQQTPGQGLQFLFEYFSETQRNKGNFPGRFSGRQFSNSRSEMNVSTLELGDSALYLCASNPSPASSYEQYFGPGTRLTVT.

The rearrangement joins TRBV4-1 to TRBJ1-6; 8 nucleotides agree with TRBD1. Germline loops: CDR1 MGHRA, CDR2 YSYEKL. The CDR3 is 17 residues long. J lost 9 bases, V lost 0 bases, and 10 bases had no gene match. The CDR3 sequence is CASSQDRGRGLISPLHF. The CDR3 bases are TGCGCCAGCAGCCAAGATCGGGGCAGGGGGCTTATTTCACCCCTCCACTTT.

This chain links TRBV12-5 with TRBJ2-2; 16 bases match TRBD2. The V gene's germline CDR1 is LGHNT and CDR2 FRNRAP. The J segment lost 7 bases and the V segment lost 4 bases, leaving 15 bases of the junction unmatched. This CDR3 spans 20 amino acids. CDR3 DNA: TGTGCTAGTGGTTCCTCGGGACTAGCGGGAGGGCCTTCCCACGGCGGGGAGCTGTTTTTT. Its protein product is CASGSSGLAGGPSHGGELFF.

The chain combines TRBV6-1 with TRBJ2-2, with 8 bases fitting TRBD2. There are 15 residues in the CDR3. Per germline, CDR1 MNHNS and CDR2 SASEGT. J gave up 0 bases and V 6 bases, and 3 bases lay outside the gene matches. Here the CDR3 reads CASRSGSANTGELFF. In DNA form, the CDR3 reads TGTGCCAGCAGGAGCGGGAGCGCGAACACCGGGGAGCTGTTTTTT.

This rearrangement joins TRBV2 to TRBJ1-4, with 8 positions matching TRBD1. The CDR3 is made up of 12 amino acids. Losses at the gene ends were 9 bases for V and 8 bases for J; bases not matched to a gene: 5. Looked up from germline, CDR1 is SNHLY and CDR2 is FYNNEI. The CDR3 bases are TGTGCCAGGGGGCAGGGGGCGGAAAAACTGTTTTTT. Residues: CARGQGAEKLFF.

This chain connects TRBV27 to TRBJ2-7; 9 bases are a match to TRBD1. With V trimmed by 1 base and J by 1 base, 8 bases remained unmatched. The germline V gene has CDR1 MNHEY and CDR2 SMNVEV (reference sequence). CDR3 size: 17 residues. The CDR3 loop is CASSLLGQGRGSYEQYF. The CDR3 region has the DNA TGTGCCAGCAGTTTATTGGGACAGGGACGCGGGTCCTACGAGCAGTACTTC.

The chain combines TRBV7-2 with TRBJ2-7; D gene unclear. CDR3 length: 12 residues. Germline assignment: CDR1 SGHTA and CDR2 FQGNSA. With 3 bases removed from V and 5 bases from J, the gap between germline ends came to 8 bases. CDR3 bases: TGTGCCAGCAGCTTCCCCGTTGACGAGCAGTACTTC. This translates into CASSFPVDEQYF.

The V and J genes are TRBV28 and TRBJ1-1, with D possibly matching TRBD1 (5 bases). The germline V and J ends were trimmed by 5 bases and 5 bases, with 15 bases remaining between them. The CDR3 consists of 14 residues. Per germline, CDR1 MDHEN and CDR2 SYDVKM. CDR3 sequence (DNA): TGTGCCAGCAGTCCACCAATAAAGGGGACTGAAGCTTTCTTT. This codes for CASSPPIKGTEAFF.

V and J are TRBV7-9 and TRBJ1-3, with D possibly TRBD1 on 6 matching bases. CDR1 is SEHNR, CDR2 FQNEAQ, per germline (reference sequence). Trimming stripped 5 bases from V and 6 bases from J, with 14 bases between. The CDR3 totals 14 residues. CDR3 protein: CASSRGGQSNTIYF. The CDR3 nucleotides read TGTGCCAGCAGCAGAGGGGGTCAGTCAAACACCATATATTTT. Full variable domain (outside the CDR3, taken from reference TRBV7-9 and TRBJ1-3): DTGVSQNPRHKITKRGQNVTFRCDPISEHNRLYWYRQTLGQGPEFLTYFQNEAQLEKSRLLSDRFSAERPKGSFSTLEIQRTEQGDSAMYLCASSRGGQSNTIYFGEGSWLTVV.

The CDR3 loop reads CATSGSTGPGELFF. DNA for the CDR3: TGTGCCACCAGCGGATCGACAGGCCCCGGGGAGCTGTTTTTT. The chain links TRBV15 to TRBJ2-2; a possible D gene is TRBD1 (6 bases). This CDR3 spans 14 amino acids. The germline V gene encodes CDR1 LNHNV and CDR2 YYDKDF (reference sequence). The V gene lost 5 bases and the J gene lost 6 bases, with 13 bases spanning the gap.

V usage is TRBV7-9 and J usage is TRBJ2-2; 8 bases are a match to TRBD2. Per the germline V gene, CDR1 is SEHNR and CDR2 is FQNEAQ (reference sequence). The J segment lost 4 bases and the V segment lost 5 bases, leaving 12 bases of the junction unmatched. The CDR3 extends over 17 amino acids. CDR3 sequence reads: CASSLPKLADRTGELFF. CDR3 coding DNA: TGTGCCAGCAGCCTCCCCAAACTAGCGGACCGCACCGGGGAGCTGTTTTTT.

The rearrangement uses TRBV2 and TRBJ2-7, with TRBD1 identical over 8 bases. With 4 bases clipped from V and 3 bases from J, the junction kept 8 bases outside the gene matches. The CDR3 runs to 15 residues. CDR1 and CDR2 from the germline V gene are SNHLY and FYNNEI. CDR3 in DNA: TGTGCCAGCAGTGTGGGGCTTACAGGGGGCTACGAGCAGTACTTC. It is translated as CASSVGLTGGYEQYF.

The V call is TRBV10-3, the J call TRBJ1-2; D call uncertain. Germline CDR1 ENHRY, CDR2 SYGVKD. CDR3 size: 13 residues. The ends were cut back, 4 bases at V and 10 bases at J, with 16 bases in the middle. The CDR3 loop reads CAISGDIDYNYTF. The CDR3 bases are TGTGCCATCAGTGGTGATATAGACTATAACTACACCTTC.

A single count supports this clone. The chain couples TRBV28 to TRBJ2-3; 12 bases agree with TRBD2. Germline CDR1 reads MDHEN; CDR2 reads SYDVKM. Germline trimming cut 2 bases from V and 1 base from J; bases unmatched to any gene: 1. The CDR3 sequence is 16 residues long. CDR3 in DNA: TGTGCCAGCAGTTTAAGACTAGCGGGAGGCACAGATACGCAGTATTTT. Its protein is CASSLRLAGGTDTQYF.

The chain employs TRBV6-5 and TRBJ2-5; 7 bases align to TRBD2. This CDR3 has 14 residues. Germline CDR1 and CDR2: MNHEY and SVGAGI. V lost 2 bases and J lost 5; bases outside the gene matches: 5. The DNA for the CDR3 is TGTGCCAGCAGTTACCGGGGGGAGCGGGAGACCCAGTACTTC. Residues: CASSYRGERETQYF.

This clone showed up just once. The chain employs TRBV5-1 and TRBJ2-1; 10 bases fit TRBD2. This CDR3 has 15 amino acids. V was clipped by 4 bases and J by 4 bases; unmatched bases: 5. The germline V gene has CDR1 SGHRS and CDR2 YFSETQ. CDR3 nucleotide sequence: TGCGCCAGCAGCCGTACTAGCGGGGCGTACAATGAGCAGTTCTTC. Translation gives CASSRTSGAYNEQFF.

The chain uses TRBV27 and TRBJ2-3, with D uncertain. The CDR3 runs to 13 residues. V lost 5 bases and J 3 bases, leaving 9 bases between the germline ends. Germline lookup yields CDR1 MNHEY and CDR2 SMNVEV (reference sequence). Here the CDR3 reads CASSLQVTDTQYF. The CDR3 DNA reads TGTGCCAGCAGTCTCCAGGTAACAGATACGCAGTATTTT.

The chain recombines TRBV2 with TRBJ1-1, with D possibly being TRBD1 (5 bases). The length of the CDR3 is 14 residues. Per germline, CDR1 SNHLY and CDR2 FYNNEI. V lost 1 base and J lost 4, with 10 bases in between. DNA for the CDR3: TGTGCCAGCAGTGAAGGGAGGAGGGGCACTGAAGCTTTCTTT. Translated: CASSEGRRGTEAFF.

V usage is TRBV10-3 and J usage is TRBJ1-1; tentatively, D is TRBD1 (5 bases). The germline V gene has CDR1 ENHRY and CDR2 SYGVKD. The CDR3 length is 17 residues. V was pared by 0 bases and J by 4 bases, with 18 bases between. The CDR3 sequence: CAISESGVGVGSTEAFF. The DNA for the CDR3 is TGTGCCATCAGTGAGTCGGGGGTAGGGGTCGGGAGCACTGAAGCTTTCTTT.

The chain has TRBV19 and TRBJ1-1, with unresolved D. Germline-derived CDR1 and CDR2 are LNHDA and SQIVND (reference sequence). CDR3 length: 15 residues. Trimming took 5 bases from V and 1 from J, leaving 14 bases between them. The DNA of the CDR3 is TGTGCCAGTAGTCCCCTCGGAGGAAGGAACACTGAAGCTTTCTTT. Translation gives CASSPLGGRNTEAFF.

As for this clone: The same CDR3 also results from other DNA sequences found in this sample. The chain combines TRBV28 with TRBJ2-7; 8 bases map to TRBD1. CDR3 length: 13 residues. Germline V gene sequence: CDR1 MDHEN, CDR2 SYDVKM. The J segment lost 4 bases and the V segment lost 5 bases, leaving 4 bases of the junction unmatched. The CDR3 nucleotides are TGTGCCAGCAGTCGGACAGGGCAGTACGAGCAGTACTTC. Its protein product is CASSRTGQYEQYF.

The rearrangement links TRBV5-6 to TRBJ2-3; 7 nucleotides agree with TRBD2. The CDR3 contains 16 residues. Germline lookup yields CDR1 SGHDT and CDR2 YYEEEE. With 1 base clipped from V and 0 bases from J, the junction kept 5 bases outside the gene matches. CDR3 in DNA: TGTGCCAGCAGCTTGCCTAGCGGATATAGCACAGATACGCAGTATTTT. Its translation is CASSLPSGYSTDTQYF. The full variable domain, with the rest looked up from reference TRBV5-6 and TRBJ2-3, is DAGVTQSPTHLIKTRGQQVTLRCSPKSGHDTVSWYQQALGQGPQFIFQYYEEEERQRGNFPDRFSGHQFPNYSSELNVNALLLGDSALYLCASSLPSGYSTDTQYFGPGTRLTVL.

The V and J genes are TRBV12-2 and TRBJ1-5; the table names TRBD1, a call not compared with the DNA. TRBV12-2 corresponds to a pseudogene. CDR3 length: 16 amino acids. CDR3 coding DNA: TGTGCAAGTCGCTTGATAGGGGACAGGGGGACGGAGCCCCAGCATTTT. It translates to CASRLIGDRGTEPQHF.

The chain couples TRBV29-1 to TRBJ1-2; D call uncertain. With 0 bases removed from V and 8 bases from J, the gap between germline ends came to 7 bases. This CDR3 is 11 amino acids long. Germline assignment: CDR1 SQVTM and CDR2 ANQGSEA. CDR3 DNA sequence: TGCAGCGTTGAAGAGGGCAGCGGCTACACCTTC. Amino acids: CSVEEGSGYTF. Full variable domain (outside the CDR3, taken from reference TRBV29-1 and TRBJ1-2): SAVISQKPSRDICQRGTSLTIQCQVDSQVTMMFWYRQQPGQSLTLIATANQGSEATYESGFVIDKFPISRPNLTFSTLTVSNMSPEDSSIYLCSVEEGSGYTFGSGTRLTVV.